These T cell receptor beta chains were read from a single sample in a study of blood T cell repertoires in COVID-19. Sequencing was performed with immunoSEQ multiplex PCR; in TCRdb, only in-frame clones are kept and a portion is missing. The table lists about 120,000 clones, 84% of them singletons. Sequencing was carried out using PBMCs or T cells enriched from blood (not recorded which). The receptors were sampled from a woman aged 25 to 45 who had recovered from COVID-19. The CDR3 runs from the conserved cysteine through the conserved F or W. A D gene is named only where the DNA matches it firmly. Clone size, where shown, is once, few, many, or a class for clones that have expanded.

V gene	J gene	clone size	CDR3 length	D gene	CDR3 protein	CDR3 DNA
TRBV29-1	TRBJ2-7	.	15	TRBD2	CSVEDTGGSVYEQYF	TGCAGCGTTGAAGATACGGGGGGGAGTGTCTACGAGCAGTACTTC
TRBV7-9	TRBJ1-5	.	16	TRBD1	CASSKVVGQGNQPQHF	TGTGCCAGCAGCAAAGTCGTGGGACAGGGTAATCAGCCCCAGCATTTT
TRBV6-1	TRBJ1-4	.	15	.	CASSEGQLTNEKLFF	TGTGCCAGCAGTGAAGGCCAGCTGACAAATGAAAAACTGTTTTTT
TRBV28	TRBJ1-4	.	15	.	CASSLRGDANEKLFF	TGTGCCAGCAGTCTCCGGGGGGATGCTAATGAAAAACTGTTTTTT
TRBV10-3	TRBJ2-3	.	18	TRBD2	CAISERLAGRISTDTQYF	TGTGCCATCAGTGAGAGACTAGCGGGACGGATTAGCACAGATACGCAGTATTTT
TRBV5-6	TRBJ2-7	.	14	TRBD1	CASSPLRDSYEQYF	TGTGCCAGCAGCCCGCTCCGGGACAGCTACGAGCAGTACTTC
TRBV7-8	TRBJ1-6	.	15	.	CASSRRGGRNSPLHF	TGTGCCAGCAGCCGAAGGGGGGGTAGGAATTCACCCCTCCACTTT
TRBV24-1	TRBJ2-2	.	17	TRBD2	CATSDIGRGGTTGELFF	TGTGCCACCAGTGATATAGGGCGCGGGGGAACCACCGGGGAGCTGTTTTTT
TRBV4-1	TRBJ1-2	.	16	TRBD1	CASSQTRDRTNYGYTF	TGCGCCAGCAGCCAAACGCGGGACAGAACTAACTATGGCTACACCTTC
TRBV5-1	TRBJ2-1	.	13	.	CASSLGVYNEQFF	TGCGCCAGCAGCTTGGGCGTCTACAATGAGCAGTTCTTC
TRBV4-3	TRBJ1-3	.	13	.	CASSNVPGNTIYF	TGCGCCAGCAGCAATGTTCCGGGAAACACCATATATTTT
TRBV21-1	TRBJ2-1	.	16	.	CASSKPLAGEGNEQFF	TGTGCCAGCAGCAAGCCCCTAGCGGGAGAGGGTAATGAGCAGTTCTTC
TRBV4-3	TRBJ1-1	.	15	TRBD1	CASSNRDRTNTEAFF	TGCGCCAGCAGCAACAGGGACAGGACGAACACTGAAGCTTTCTTT
TRBV7-3	TRBJ2-5	.	15	.	CASSPYMGSQETQYF	TGTGCCAGCAGCCCCTATATGGGGAGTCAAGAGACCCAGTACTTC
TRBV11-3	TRBJ2-3	once	15	TRBD1	CASSPRTGVTDTQYF	TGTGCCAGCAGCCCGAGGACAGGGGTCACAGATACGCAGTATTTT
TRBV29-1	TRBJ2-1	once	12	.	CSVEVLYNEQFF	TGCAGCGTTGAAGTACTCTACAATGAGCAGTTCTTC
TRBV6-5	TRBJ1-1	once	14	TRBD1	CASSSGGRRTEAFF	TGTGCCAGCAGCTCAGGGGGTCGCAGGACTGAAGCTTTCTTT
TRBV5-8	TRBJ2-4	once	15	TRBD2	CASSMWTSGGNIQYF	TGTGCCAGCAGCATGTGGACTAGCGGGGGGAACATTCAGTACTTC
TRBV4-3	TRBJ2-1	.	19	TRBD2	CASSQAVPGLAGSGNEQFF	TGCGCCAGCAGCCAAGCCGTCCCGGGACTAGCGGGATCTGGCAATGAGCAGTTCTTC
TRBV4-3	TRBJ1-2	.	15	TRBD1	CASSFRDRPTDGYTF	TGCGCCAGCAGCTTCAGGGACAGGCCGACCGATGGCTACACCTTC
TRBV30	TRBJ2-2	.	16	TRBD1	CAWISGVAGGTGELFF	TGTGCCTGGATCTCCGGCGTGGCAGGGGGCACCGGGGAGCTGTTTTTT
TRBV12-5	TRBJ2-3	.	17	TRBD2	CANQPGLAGEGTDTQYF	TGTGCTAATCAGCCGGGACTAGCGGGAGAGGGCACAGATACGCAGTATTTT
TRBV4-3	TRBJ2-1	.	16	.	CASSQRYRAGSDEQFF	TGCGCCAGCAGCCAGAGATATAGGGCGGGGTCCGATGAGCAGTTCTTC
TRBV7-6	TRBJ1-2	.	14	.	CASSSGQWDYGYTF	TGTGCCAGCAGTTCTGGACAGTGGGACTATGGCTACACCTTC
TRBV6-2/TRBV6-3	TRBJ2-7	.	14	.	CASSYPGLTGEQYF	TGTGCCAGCAGTTACCCGGGACTCACTGGGGAGCAGTACTTC
TRBV6-2/TRBV6-3	TRBJ2-1	.	19	TRBD2	CASSYLTRTSGRVYNEQFF	TGTGCCAGCAGTTACCTCACCCGGACTAGCGGGAGAGTGTACAATGAGCAGTTCTTC
TRBV19	TRBJ2-1	.	21	TRBD2	CASSIALAGWAPSRSKDEQFF	TGTGCCAGTAGTATCGCCCTAGCGGGATGGGCCCCCTCTCGTTCAAAGGATGAGCAGTTCTTC
TRBV19	TRBJ1-1	.	16	TRBD1	CASKEDRALVNTEAFF	TGTGCCAGTAAGGAGGACAGGGCATTGGTGAACACTGAAGCTTTCTTT
TRBV4-1	TRBJ1-5	.	15	TRBD1	CASSQEGQSNQPQHF	TGCGCCAGCAGCCAAGAGGGACAGAGCAATCAGCCCCAGCATTTT
TRBV7-2	TRBJ1-5	.	18	.	CASSLVSARTASDQPQHF	TGTGCCAGCAGCTTAGTGAGTGCCCGGACAGCGTCCGATCAGCCCCAGCATTTT
TRBV11-2	TRBJ2-7	.	15	TRBD2	CASSLAGTNNRHQYF	TGTGCCAGCAGCTTAGCCGGGACTAATAACCGACACCAGTACTTC
TRBV4-2	TRBJ2-1	.	15	TRBD2	CASSQAASGANEQFF	TGTGCCAGCAGCCAAGCGGCTAGCGGGGCCAATGAGCAGTTCTTC
TRBV5-6	TRBJ1-2	.	15	TRBD1	CASSWGQGANYGYTF	TGTGCCAGCAGCTGGGGACAGGGAGCTAACTATGGCTACACCTTC
TRBV2	TRBJ2-2	.	19	TRBD2	CASSIRQGTSGSGTGELFF	TGTGCCAGCAGTATAAGACAGGGAACTAGCGGGAGTGGTACCGGGGAGCTGTTTTTT
TRBV18	TRBJ1-5	.	19	TRBD1	CASSPRTGGMGGSNQPQHF	TGTGCCAGCTCCCCTAGGACAGGGGGAATGGGCGGCAGCAATCAGCCCCAGCATTTT
TRBV27	TRBJ2-3	.	14	.	CASSRGPRVDTQYF	TGTGCCAGCAGTCGCGGTCCCCGGGTAGATACGCAGTATTTT
TRBV29-1	TRBJ2-1	.	14	TRBD2	CSVPRGTSGNEQFF	TGCAGCGTCCCCCGGGGGACTAGCGGGAACGAGCAGTTCTTC
TRBV5-5	TRBJ2-7	few	16	.	CASTPGLNLKSYEQYF	TGTGCCAGCACCCCGGGACTCAACCTCAAGTCCTACGAGCAGTACTTC
TRBV7-9	TRBJ2-3	.	15	TRBD1	CASRPGTGSTDTQYF	TGTGCCAGCAGGCCCGGGACAGGGAGCACAGATACGCAGTATTTT
TRBV4-3	TRBJ2-7	.	15	.	CASSQDWGAVYEQYF	TGCGCCAGCAGCCAAGATTGGGGAGCGGTCTACGAGCAGTACTTC
TRBV19	TRBJ2-7	.	16	TRBD2	CASSNLGTSDFYEQYF	TGTGCCAGTAGTAATCTAGGGACTAGCGACTTCTACGAGCAGTACTTC